A single sample gave rise to the 20 T cell receptor beta chains below, sequenced in a study of cytomegalovirus exposure and HLA in healthy donors. Amplification used 60 Vbeta primers and 13 Jbeta primers. Profiled with immunoSEQ multiplex PCR; TCRdb holds only in-frame clones, not every one. The sample records around 190,000 clones, 86% being singletons. Sequences were obtained from PBMCs. These receptors came from a woman in her twenties or thirties in good health and CMV-seronegative.

This chain links TRBV5-1 with TRBJ1-2; 7 bases are shared with TRBD1. With 0 bases clipped from V and 0 bases from J, the junction kept 2 bases outside the gene matches. The CDR3 extends over 15 amino acids. CDR1 is SGHRS and CDR2 is YFSETQ in the germline V gene. The CDR3: CASSLATGTNYGYTF. CDR3 in DNA: TGCGCCAGCAGCTTGGCGACAGGGACTAACTATGGCTACACCTTC.

V and J are TRBV7-9 and TRBJ2-3, with 11 bases identical to TRBD2. Trimming removed 5 bases from V and 5 bases from J; junction bases left unmatched: 3. In germline, CDR1 is SEHNR, CDR2 FQNEAQ (reference sequence). The CDR3 spans 14 residues. The CDR3 loop is CASSEGTSGDTQYF. The CDR3 nucleotides are TGTGCCAGCAGCGAGGGGACTAGCGGAGATACGCAGTATTTT.

The sample holds one count of this clone. The V call is TRBV5-4, the J call TRBJ2-5; 8 bases match TRBD1. Germline V gene lookup returns CDR1 SGHNT and CDR2 YYREEE (reference sequence). The CDR3 is 14 amino acids. Germline trimming cut 5 bases from V and 5 bases from J; bases unmatched to any gene: 8. The CDR3 is CASRNAGGGETQYF. The CDR3 nucleotides read TGTGCCAGCAGGAACGCAGGGGGCGGGGAGACCCAGTACTTC.

The chain employs TRBV18 and TRBJ2-7, with TRBD1 matching over 9 bases. Germline V lookup: CDR1 KGHSH, CDR2 LQKENI. The CDR3 totals 15 residues. With 6 bases clipped from V and 1 base from J, the junction kept 7 bases outside the gene matches. For the CDR3, the DNA is TGTGCCAGCTCGATCCGGACAGGGGAATCCTACGAGCAGTACTTC. The encoded protein is CASSIRTGESYEQYF.

This chain uses TRBV28 with TRBJ2-1; TRBD2 aligns across 16 bases. The V gene end was trimmed by 3 bases and the J gene end by 4 bases; junction bases not matched to a gene: 15. The CDR3 extends over 21 amino acids. Germline V gene data show CDR1 as MDHEN and CDR2 as SYDVKM. The CDR3 coding sequence is TGTGCCAGCAGTTTTGATTTGGGGACTAGCGGGAGGGCCCTCGGGTACAATGAGCAGTTCTTC. This encodes CASSFDLGTSGRALGYNEQFF.

The chain links TRBV18 to TRBJ2-3, with D unclear. Trimming removed 2 bases from V and 2 bases from J, with 11 bases in between. The CDR3 consists of 15 residues. The germline V gene has CDR1 KGHSH and CDR2 LQKENI. The CDR3 DNA reads TGTGCCAGCTCACCAGGTCAGGTTCCCACAGATACGCAGTATTTT. Protein: CASSPGQVPTDTQYF.

The rearrangement uses TRBV28 and TRBJ2-2; D uncertain. V was cut by 6 bases and J by 3 bases, with 11 bases left in between. The CDR3 length is 14 residues. CDR1 MDHEN and CDR2 SYDVKM come from the germline V gene. This CDR3 reads CASRTFSDTGELFF. CDR3 coding DNA: TGTGCCAGCAGGACTTTTTCCGACACCGGGGAGCTGTTTTTT. Full variable domain (remainder filled in from reference TRBV28 and TRBJ2-2): DVKVTQSSRYLVKRTGEKVFLECVQDMDHENMFWYRQDPGLGLRLIYFSYDVKMKEKGDIPEGYSVSREKKERFSLILESASTNQTSMYLCASRTFSDTGELFFGEGSRLTVL.

This chain uses TRBV19 with TRBJ1-5; 8 nucleotides line up with TRBD1. Unmatched junction bases numbered 14, after V lost 7 bases and J lost 3 bases. Germline V gene lookup returns CDR1 LNHDA and CDR2 SQIVND (reference sequence). The CDR3 runs 17 residues. The CDR3 spells CASTSPPGTGLNQPQHF. The CDR3 bases are TGTGCCAGTACCTCCCCCCCCGGGACAGGTCTCAATCAGCCCCAGCATTTT.

The chain couples TRBV7-9 to TRBJ1-5; 7 bases align to TRBD1. Germline CDR1 and CDR2: SEHNR and FQNEAQ (reference sequence). The CDR3 sequence is 14 residues long. With V trimmed by 5 bases and J by 2 bases, 3 bases remained unmatched. The CDR3 DNA reads TGTGCCAGCAGCCCCCAGGGGGGCAATCAGCCCCAGCATTTT. This sequence encodes CASSPQGGNQPQHF. Combining the CDR3 with reference TRBV7-9 and TRBJ1-5 gives the whole variable domain DTGVSQNPRHKITKRGQNVTFRCDPISEHNRLYWYRQTLGQGPEFLTYFQNEAQLEKSRLLSDRFSAERPKGSFSTLEIQRTEQGDSAMYLCASSPQGGNQPQHFGDGTRLSIL.

This clone has just a few counts. The CDR3 region has the DNA TGTGCCAGCAGCTTGGGGGGACAGGGCTACGAGCAGTACTTC. It translates to CASSLGGQGYEQYF. The rearrangement joins TRBV5-4 to TRBJ2-7; 9 nucleotides match TRBD1. The CDR3 length is 14 residues. V dropped 0 bases and J dropped 3; count of bases not matched to a gene: 1. Germline V CDR1 and CDR2: SGHNT, YYREEE (reference sequence).

The genes are TRBV27 and TRBJ2-1; 12 bases are a match to TRBD2. CDR1 and CDR2 from the germline V gene are MNHEY and SMNVEV (reference sequence). The junction had 8 bases not matched to a gene; V was cut back by 5 bases and J by 15 bases. The CDR3 is made up of 13 amino acids. CDR3: CASSLRLAGELFF. CDR3 coding DNA: TGTGCCAGCAGTCTGAGACTAGCGGGAGAACTGTTCTTC.

The CDR3 loop is CAWRSKAGGYTF. DNA for the CDR3: TGTGCCTGGCGGTCCAAGGCAGGTGGCTACACCTTC. The chain couples TRBV30 to TRBJ1-2, with D unresolved. In germline, CDR1 is GTSNPN, CDR2 SVGIG (reference sequence). Trimming stripped 5 bases from V and 7 bases from J, with 14 bases between. The CDR3 runs 12 residues.

V is TRBV19 and J is TRBJ1-4, with 10 nucleotides matching TRBD1. This CDR3 contains 16 residues. The ends lost 5 bases at V and 2 bases at J; junction bases unmatched: 5. The germline CDR1 and CDR2 sequences are LNHDA and SQIVND (reference sequence). CDR3 nucleotide sequence: TGTGCCAGTAGTCCCGGGACAGGGGCGACTAATGAAAAACTGTTTTTT. Translating it yields CASSPGTGATNEKLFF.

The rearrangement uses TRBV21-1 and TRBJ2-2; TRBD2, the table's D call, lacks a check against the DNA. TRBV21-1 is marked as a pseudogene. The CDR3 is 16 amino acids. The CDR3 sequence: CASNEGRESNTGELFF. The CDR3, as DNA: TGTGCCAGCAACGAAGGGAGGGAATCAAACACCGGGGAGCTGTTTTTT.

The chain links TRBV28 to TRBJ1-1; a weak D match, TRBD1 (5 bases). Germline CDR1 is MDHEN and CDR2 is SYDVKM. V was trimmed by 3 bases and J by 5 bases, leaving 10 bases between them. This CDR3 spans 13 amino acids. CDR3 sequence (DNA): TGTGCCAGCAGTTTTCAGGGCGGAACTGAAGCTTTCTTT. Residues: CASSFQGGTEAFF.

J is TRBJ1-5 and V is TRBV28, with D maybe TRBD1 (6 bases). The ends were cut back, 1 base at V and 0 bases at J, with 7 bases in the middle. The CDR3 covers 15 residues. Germline V CDR1 and CDR2: MDHEN, SYDVKM. The CDR3 DNA follows: TGTGCCAGCAGTTTATACAGGGATAGCAATCAGCCCCAGCATTTT. Residues: CASSLYRDSNQPQHF.

This clone was seen only once. This chain joins TRBV5-1 and TRBJ2-2; D is possibly TRBD2 (7 bases). The CDR3 has 16 residues. Germline V gene sequence: CDR1 SGHRS, CDR2 YFSETQ. Between the trimmed V and J ends, which lost 4 bases and 4 bases, there was a span of 17 bases. The CDR3 loop is CASSDGGTMGTGELFF. Here the CDR3 DNA reads TGCGCCAGCAGCGACGGGGGGACAATGGGCACCGGGGAGCTGTTTTTT.

This clone appeared once. V and J are TRBV6-5 and TRBJ1-2; D remains unclear. The ends were cut back, 6 bases at V and 6 bases at J, with 17 bases in the middle. The V gene's germline CDR1 is MNHEY and CDR2 SVGAGI. The CDR3 runs to 14 residues. The CDR3 sequence is CASRSGPTGNGYTF. In nucleotides, the CDR3 is TGTGCCAGCAGGTCCGGGCCTACCGGGAATGGCTACACCTTC.

This clone was detected only once. The CDR3 protein is CASPLGALDPYEQYF. The CDR3 nucleotides are TGTGCCAGCCCCTTGGGGGCCCTGGACCCCTACGAGCAGTACTTC. The genes are TRBV27 and TRBJ2-7, with D perhaps matching TRBD1 (6 bases). Germline CDR1 MNHEY, CDR2 SMNVEV (reference sequence). The CDR3 is 15 amino acids. Trimming stripped 8 bases from V and 2 bases from J, with 19 bases between.

This clone occurred a few times. The gene calls are TRBV28 and TRBJ2-5, with 7 positions matching TRBD2. The J segment lost 0 bases and the V segment lost 2 bases, leaving 0 bases of the junction unmatched. The CDR3 spans 14 residues. The germline gives CDR1 MDHEN, CDR2 SYDVKM. For the CDR3, the DNA is TGTGCCAGCAGTTTAGGGGGGGACCAAGAGACCCAGTACTTC. It specifies CASSLGGDQETQYF.